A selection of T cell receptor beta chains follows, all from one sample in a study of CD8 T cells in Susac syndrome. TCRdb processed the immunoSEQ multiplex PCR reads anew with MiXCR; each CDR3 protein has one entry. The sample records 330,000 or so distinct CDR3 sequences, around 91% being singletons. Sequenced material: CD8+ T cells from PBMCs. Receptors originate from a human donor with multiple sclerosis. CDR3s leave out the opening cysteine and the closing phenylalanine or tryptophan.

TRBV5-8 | ASALNREKLF
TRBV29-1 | SVQGDTGELF
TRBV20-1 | SASSALSGNTIY
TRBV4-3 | ASSQGIGTSSYEQY
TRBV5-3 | ARLAHEQF
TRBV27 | ASSFARAGGPYNEQF
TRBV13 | ASSSTTANTGELF
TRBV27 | ASSVGREAF
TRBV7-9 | ASRGRGGAEQF
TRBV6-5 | ASSPDRLTDTQY
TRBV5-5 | ASSFYRGGGEQY
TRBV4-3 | ASSHSPGADGYT
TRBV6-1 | ASSQQTSGRPFYEQY
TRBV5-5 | ATKGDSPDTQY
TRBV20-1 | SARSSLRALTDTQY
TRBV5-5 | ASSLIVGYGYT
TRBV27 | ASSLTGAGSGNTIY
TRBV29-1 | SVVGGLQGAVQETQY
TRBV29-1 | SPNLLAGGYNTGELF
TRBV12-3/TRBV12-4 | ASSSLVTVYNEQF
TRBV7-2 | ASSLRVGNTIY
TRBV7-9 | ASSRTGGQPRSGANVLT
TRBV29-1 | SVEGLAGVPSDNEQF
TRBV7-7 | ASSLVTADTQY
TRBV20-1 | SARELFSEQY
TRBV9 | ASNPTVSYNEQF
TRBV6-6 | ASSSSGGSYNEQF
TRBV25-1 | ASSGPETLLSYEQY
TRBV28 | ASSPGGHEQF
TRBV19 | ASSVGTVNEQF
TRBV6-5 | ASSYNSGSSSYEQY
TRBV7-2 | ASSLAPPYGGGAYNEQF
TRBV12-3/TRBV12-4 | ASSLGTGGLENIQY
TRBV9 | ASSVTGSGELF
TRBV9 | ASSVDGEFTDTQY
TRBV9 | ASSVEGHSYNEQF
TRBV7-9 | ASNNRDRGNEKLF
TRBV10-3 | AISPEAGGPFHEQY
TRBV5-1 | ASSAGLAGRTDTQY
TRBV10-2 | ASSARSYEQY
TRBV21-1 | ASSKPAGTEAGTQY
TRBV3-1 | ASSQPALLGADTQY
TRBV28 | ASSPRTVQETQY